These T cell receptor beta chains were read from a single sample in a study of long-term antiretroviral therapy in people with HIV. Repertoires were generated with immunoSEQ multiplex PCR, while TCRdb's copy carries only in-frame clones and drops some. The table has just under 35,000 clones, approximately 81% seen once. The sequencing used unsorted PBMCs, collected roughly 2.9 years before starting antiretroviral therapy. These receptors originate from a woman under 40 with HIV. Each CDR3 is given with its conserved first and last residue. A D gene is named only where the DNA matches it firmly. Clone size is not always given. Where it is, it says once, few, many or a class for expanded clones.

D: TRBD1
V: TRBV4-2
J: TRBJ1-2
size: NA
CDR3: CASSQPGGSVQGLDYGYTF
DNA: TGTGCCAGCAGCCAACCGGGGGGGTCCGTACAGGGGTTAGACTATGGCTACACCTTC

D: NA
V: TRBV12-1
J: TRBJ1-4
size: NA
CDR3: CASSFPTGGEKLFF
DNA: TGTGCCAGCAGCTTTCCTACAGGGGGTGAAAAACTGTTTTTT

D: NA
V: TRBV6-1
J: TRBJ1-5
size: few
CDR3: CASTGNTGNQPQHF
DNA: TGTGCCAGCACGGGCAACACAGGGAATCAGCCCCAGCATTTT

D: NA
V: TRBV27
J: TRBJ2-2
size: NA
CDR3: CASSLFYTGELFF
DNA: TGTGCCAGCAGTCTTTTTTACACCGGGGAGCTGTTTTTT

D: NA
V: TRBV27
J: TRBJ1-6
size: NA
CDR3: CASSITYNSPLHF
DNA: TGTGCCAGCAGCATCACTTATAATTCACCCCTCCACTTT

D: TRBD2
V: TRBV27
J: TRBJ2-1
size: NA
CDR3: CASSSPGTIIEFF
DNA: TGTGCCAGCAGTTCCCCCGGGACTATCATTGAGTTCTTC

D: NA
V: TRBV9
J: TRBJ2-3
size: NA
CDR3: CASSLIPTDTQYF
DNA: TGTGCCAGCAGCTTAATCCCCACAGATACGCAGTATTTT

D: NA
V: TRBV30
J: TRBJ1-5
size: NA
CDR3: CAWNGQLGQPQHF
DNA: TGTGCCTGGAACGGGCAGTTGGGACAGCCCCAGCATTTT

D: NA
V: TRBV10-3
J: TRBJ1-1
size: NA
CDR3: CAISANTEAFF
DNA: TGTGCCATCAGTGCGAACACTGAAGCTTTCTTT

D: TRBD2
V: TRBV2
J: TRBJ2-5
size: NA
CDR3: CASSGVEGSGGKQETQYF
DNA: TGTGCCAGCAGTGGGGTTGAGGGGAGCGGGGGGAAACAAGAGACCCAGTACTTC

D: NA
V: TRBV20-1
J: TRBJ2-1
size: NA
CDR3: CSASDYNEQFF
DNA: TGCAGTGCGTCCGACTACAATGAGCAGTTCTTC

D: NA
V: TRBV18
J: TRBJ1-1
size: NA
CDR3: CASSPSLSTEAFF
DNA: TGTGCCAGCTCCCCGAGCCTGAGCACTGAAGCTTTCTTT

D: NA
V: TRBV9
J: TRBJ1-1
size: NA
CDR3: CASRRDIQANTEAFF
DNA: TGTGCCAGCAGAAGGGACATCCAAGCGAACACTGAAGCTTTCTTT

D: NA
V: TRBV30
J: TRBJ1-1
size: NA
CDR3: CAWSVPGGGKGTEAFF
DNA: TGTGCCTGGAGTGTCCCCGGGGGCGGAAAGGGTACTGAAGCTTTCTTT

D: TRBD1
V: TRBV2
J: TRBJ1-1
size: NA
CDR3: CASSGGTTGENTEAFF
DNA: TGTGCCAGCAGTGGGGGGACGACAGGGGAAAACACTGAAGCTTTCTTT

D: NA
V: TRBV7-8
J: TRBJ1-5
size: NA
CDR3: CASSDGYSNQPQHF
DNA: TGTGCCAGCAGCGACGGCTATAGCAATCAGCCCCAGCATTTT

D: NA
V: TRBV19
J: TRBJ1-2
size: NA
CDR3: CASRSREGTNYGYTF
DNA: TGTGCCAGTAGGTCTCGGGAAGGGACTAACTATGGCTACACCTTC

D: NA
V: TRBV19
J: TRBJ1-2
size: NA
CDR3: CASSLRSRGYGYTF
DNA: TGTGCCAGTAGCCTCCGGTCAAGAGGCTATGGCTACACCTTC

D: NA
V: TRBV9
J: TRBJ2-1
size: once
CDR3: CASSVGGGVDNEQFF
DNA: TGTGCCAGCAGCGTAGGAGGGGGGGTTGACAATGAGCAGTTCTTC

D: NA
V: TRBV7-9
J: TRBJ2-3
size: NA
CDR3: CATMWTTSDTQYF
DNA: TGTGCCACCATGTGGACAACCTCAGATACGCAGTATTTT

D: NA
V: TRBV4-1
J: TRBJ1-1
size: NA
CDR3: CASSQDPNTEAFF
DNA: TGCGCCAGCAGCCAAGACCCGAACACTGAAGCTTTCTTT

D: TRBD2
V: TRBV19
J: TRBJ2-1
size: NA
CDR3: CASSIIAGGPNEQFF
DNA: TGTGCCAGTAGTATAATAGCGGGGGGGCCGAATGAGCAGTTCTTC

D: NA
V: TRBV5-1
J: TRBJ1-1
size: NA
CDR3: CASSPARAGDTEAFF
DNA: TGCGCCAGCAGCCCGGCCCGGGCTGGGGACACTGAAGCTTTCTTT

D: NA
V: TRBV27
J: TRBJ1-2
size: few
CDR3: CASSFLGLQEYGYTF
DNA: TGTGCCAGCAGTTTCCTCGGGCTACAGGAATATGGCTACACCTTC

D: NA
V: TRBV7-6
J: TRBJ1-2
size: few
CDR3: CASSPKGHTGGYTF
DNA: TGTGCCAGCAGCCCGAAGGGGCACACGGGAGGCTACACCTTC

D: TRBD1
V: TRBV27
J: TRBJ1-1
size: NA
CDR3: CASSSRRTGGPTEAFF
DNA: TGTGCCAGCAGTTCGCGACGGACAGGGGGCCCCACTGAAGCTTTCTTT

D: NA
V: TRBV9
J: TRBJ2-1
size: NA
CDR3: CASSVAADGRPRNEQFF
DNA: TGTGCCAGCAGCGTAGCTGCCGACGGACGGCCCCGCAATGAGCAGTTCTTC

D: TRBD1
V: TRBV7-6
J: TRBJ1-5
size: once
CDR3: CASSPTGGREPQHF
DNA: TGTGCCAGCAGCCCGACAGGGGGTCGGGAGCCCCAGCATTTT

D: NA
V: TRBV5-4
J: TRBJ1-1
size: NA
CDR3: CASSGEQPRAEAFF
DNA: TGTGCCAGCAGTGGGGAACAGCCGAGGGCTGAAGCTTTCTTT

D: NA
V: TRBV7-9
J: TRBJ1-1
size: NA
CDR3: CASRAGGEAFF
DNA: TGTGCCAGCCGGGCCGGGGGTGAAGCTTTCTTT

D: NA
V: TRBV27
J: TRBJ1-1
size: NA
CDR3: CASRVLQGNTEAFF
DNA: TGTGCCAGCCGAGTTCTTCAAGGGAACACTGAAGCTTTCTTT

D: TRBD1
V: TRBV5-6
J: TRBJ1-2
size: once
CDR3: CASSGSGWGQAYGYTF
DNA: TGTGCCAGCAGCGGATCGGGATGGGGACAGGCCTATGGCTACACCTTC

D: TRBD1
V: TRBV12-5
J: TRBJ2-1
size: once
CDR3: CASGPTPKTGFRNEQFF
DNA: TGTGCTAGTGGCCCTACCCCTAAGACAGGGTTTCGCAATGAGCAGTTCTTC

D: NA
V: TRBV2
J: TRBJ2-5
size: NA
CDR3: CASSEAGGPGETQYF
DNA: TGTGCCAGCAGTGAAGCGGGGGGGCCGGGAGAGACCCAGTACTTC

D: TRBD1
V: TRBV6-1
J: TRBJ1-1
size: NA
CDR3: CASSGGLPGQGSYTEAFF
DNA: TGTGCCAGCAGTGGGGGATTACCGGGACAGGGGAGTTACACTGAAGCTTTCTTT

D: NA
V: TRBV4-1
J: TRBJ2-5
size: NA
CDR3: CASSQSHARVSGGETQYF
DNA: TGCGCCAGCAGCCAATCCCACGCGAGGGTGTCCGGCGGCGAGACCCAGTACTTC

D: TRBD1
V: TRBV6-1
J: TRBJ1-6
size: NA
CDR3: CASRKQGADNSPLHF
DNA: TGTGCCAGCAGGAAACAGGGGGCGGATAATTCACCCCTCCACTTT

D: NA
V: TRBV7-6
J: TRBJ2-1
size: NA
CDR3: CASSLGWTAEQFF
DNA: TGTGCCAGCAGCTTAGGGTGGACAGCTGAGCAGTTCTTC

D: NA
V: TRBV4-2
J: TRBJ2-3
size: NA
CDR3: CASSQEGGLTDTQYF
DNA: TGTGCCAGCAGCCAAGAGGGGGGACTCACAGATACGCAGTATTTT

D: NA
V: TRBV28
J: TRBJ1-2
size: NA
CDR3: CASSRTEYGYTF
DNA: TGTGCCAGCAGTAGGACTGAGTATGGCTACACCTTC

D: NA
V: TRBV30
J: TRBJ1-1
size: few
CDR3: CAWSVGGNTEAFF
DNA: TGTGCCTGGAGTGTGGGCGGGAACACTGAAGCTTTCTTT

D: NA
V: TRBV11-3
J: TRBJ2-5
size: NA
CDR3: CASSLGQQETQYF
DNA: TGTGCCAGCAGCTTAGGCCAGCAAGAGACCCAGTACTTC

D: TRBD1
V: TRBV29-1
J: TRBJ2-3
size: NA
CDR3: CSAGTGRYDTQYF
DNA: TGCAGCGCTGGGACAGGCCGTTACGATACGCAGTATTTT

D: TRBD2
V: TRBV10-3
J: TRBJ2-5
size: NA
CDR3: CAARVSGGEETQYF
DNA: TGTGCCGCGCGGGTGAGCGGGGGGGAAGAGACCCAGTACTTC

D: NA
V: TRBV2
J: TRBJ1-1
size: NA
CDR3: CASLPGLAEAFF
DNA: TGTGCCAGCCTACCAGGACTTGCTGAAGCTTTCTTT

D: NA
V: TRBV19
J: TRBJ1-1
size: NA
CDR3: CASSRPGASEAFF
DNA: TGTGCCAGTAGTCGGCCTGGGGCCTCTGAAGCTTTCTTT

D: TRBD1
V: TRBV6-4
J: TRBJ1-2
size: NA
CDR3: CARTGTGVFFYGYTF
DNA: TGTGCCAGAACCGGGACAGGAGTTTTTTTCTATGGCTACACCTTC

D: NA
V: TRBV11-2
J: TRBJ1-4
size: NA
CDR3: CASSSRQVSEKLFF
DNA: TGTGCCAGCAGCTCCCGACAGGTCTCAGAAAAACTGTTTTTT

D: TRBD1
V: TRBV12-5
J: TRBJ2-3
size: NA
CDR3: CASGSGTGRGDTQYF
DNA: TGTGCTAGTGGTTCCGGGACAGGGAGGGGAGATACGCAGTATTTT

D: NA
V: TRBV27
J: TRBJ1-2
size: once
CDR3: CASSLDEPPATGYTF
DNA: TGTGCCAGCAGTTTAGATGAACCCCCGGCAACTGGCTACACCTTC

D: NA
V: TRBV9
J: TRBJ2-3
size: NA
CDR3: CASSVGSSDSTDTQYF
DNA: TGTGCCAGCAGCGTAGGAAGTAGTGATAGCACAGATACGCAGTATTTT

D: NA
V: TRBV4-1
J: TRBJ2-1
size: NA
CDR3: CASSQAQSSYNEQFF
DNA: TGCGCCAGCAGCCAAGCTCAGAGCTCCTACAATGAGCAGTTCTTC

D: NA
V: TRBV11-2
J: TRBJ1-1
size: NA
CDR3: CASSLERGTEAFF
DNA: TGTGCCAGCAGCTTAGAACGGGGCACTGAAGCTTTCTTT

D: NA
V: TRBV7-2
J: TRBJ1-2
size: once
CDR3: CASSFSTALLITF
DNA: TGTGCCAGCAGCTTCTCGACGGCCCTACTTATCACCTTC